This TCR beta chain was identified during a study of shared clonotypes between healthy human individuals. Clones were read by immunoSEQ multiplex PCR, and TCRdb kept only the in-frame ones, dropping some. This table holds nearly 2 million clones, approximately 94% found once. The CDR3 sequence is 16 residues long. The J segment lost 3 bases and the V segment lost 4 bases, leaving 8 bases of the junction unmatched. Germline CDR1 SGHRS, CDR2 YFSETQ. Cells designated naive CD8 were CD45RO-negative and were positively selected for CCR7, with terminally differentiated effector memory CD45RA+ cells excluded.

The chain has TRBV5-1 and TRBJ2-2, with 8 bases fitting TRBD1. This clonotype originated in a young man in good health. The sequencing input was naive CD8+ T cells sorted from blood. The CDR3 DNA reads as TGCGCCAGCAGCCCGCAGGGACAGGTACACACCGGGGAGCTGTTTTTT. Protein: CASSPQGQVHTGELFF.